This T cell receptor beta chain was captured in a study of neurological immune-mediated disorders. 5'RACE with 10-nucleotide random UMIs generated the cDNA. Via MiXCR, TCRdb re-called the 5' RACE reads, giving one row per CDR3 protein. This table has roughly 56,000 distinct CDR3 sequences, roughly 3.5% appearing once. Overall study findings and caveats: The multiple sclerosis repertoire cluster had no clinical or MRI feature associated with it. When the repertoires were sorted by phylogenetic grouping, those of 18 of 34 multiple sclerosis patients ended up in one related-CDR3 cluster, a possible signature.

The unsorted libraries were generated from a total of 2 million PBMCs, which had been stored in RNAlater at -80 C. This clonotype has a handful of counts. Its specificity is not known. The V and J ends lost 2 bases and 0 bases, in that order; junction bases with no gene match: 2. Germline CDR1 reads SGHRS; CDR2 reads YFSETQ. This CDR3 comprises 16 residues. This clonotype was sampled from a woman aged 55-70 years with multiple sclerosis. This chain joins TRBV5-1 and TRBJ2-2, with TRBD1 identical over 9 bases. Sequencing input: PBMCs. The CDR3 DNA is TGCGCCAGCAGCTTACAGGGGGCCGCGAACACCGGGGAGCTGTTTTTT. This sequence encodes CASSLQGAANTGELFF.